The 21 T cell receptor beta chains presented below share a single source sample, sequenced in a study of T cell responses to AZD1222 COVID-19 vaccine (dated by TCRdb to the early 2020s). The meaning of the sample's time point label: baseline before first vaccination. The protocol used for the library was the immunoSEQ multiplex PCR assay. Entries here come from immuneACCESS through TCRdb and include only in-frame sequences with V and J called. Some clones fail to appear in such tables; in the studies checked, an unresolved V gene covers under half of the shortfall, and the cause of the remainder is unknown. A total of about 110,000 clones appear in this sample, around 93% of them only once. Jointly, the top ten make up over 6% of the sample. The sample was peripheral blood, taken on day 0 of AZD1222 vaccination. Source of these receptors: an adult in good health.

The chain joins TRBV30 to TRBJ2-1; a weak D match, TRBD1 (6 bases). The CDR3 loop spans 12 amino acids. The germline V gene encodes CDR1 GTSNPN and CDR2 SVGIG (reference sequence). V was pared by 5 bases and J by 5 bases, with 10 bases between. The CDR3 here is CAWGGLHNEQFF. CDR3 sequence (DNA): TGTGCCTGGGGGGGCCTCCACAATGAGCAGTTCTTC. Drawing the rest from reference TRBV30 and TRBJ2-1, the complete variable domain is SQTIHQWPATLVQPVGSPLSLECTVEGTSNPNLYWYRQAAGRGLQLLFYSVGIGQISSEVPQNLSASRPQDRQFILSSKKLLLSDSGFYLCAWGGLHNEQFFGPGTRLTVL.

The genes are TRBV30 and TRBJ2-7; 7 bases are shared with TRBD1. The CDR3 length is 14 residues. The ends lost 4 bases at V and 0 bases at J; junction bases unmatched: 6. Germline V CDR1 and CDR2: GTSNPN, SVGIG (reference sequence). CDR3 sequence reads: CAWMRQGASYEQYF. CDR3 coding DNA: TGTGCCTGGATGAGACAGGGAGCCTCCTACGAGCAGTACTTC.

V and J are TRBV19 and TRBJ1-1, with D possibly matching TRBD1 (6 bases). The CDR3 covers 14 residues. The germline V gene has CDR1 LNHDA and CDR2 SQIVND (reference sequence). Trimming took 2 bases from V and 6 from J, leaving 13 bases between them. CDR3 DNA sequence: TGTGCCAGTAGTATAACCCTGGACAGCGCTGAAGCTTTCTTT. Translating gives CASSITLDSAEAFF.

V usage is TRBV5-1 and J usage is TRBJ1-1; D remains ambiguous. With 0 bases removed from V and 1 base from J, the gap between germline ends came to 13 bases. Germline V gene data show CDR1 as SGHRS and CDR2 as YFSETQ. This CDR3 has 16 residues. CDR3 bases: TGCGCCAGCAGCTTGGTTGGAGGAAGAGAGAACACTGAAGCTTTCTTT. This codes for CASSLVGGRENTEAFF.

This clone was seen a single time. The chain has TRBV18 and TRBJ2-7, with a weak D call TRBD2 (5 bases). V was clipped by 4 bases and J by 3 bases, with 13 bases between them. Germline CDR1 is KGHSH and CDR2 is LQKENI. The CDR3 contains 14 residues. CDR3 in amino acids: CASSRSSGIYEQYF. The CDR3, as DNA: TGTGCCAGCTCACGATCTTCGGGGATCTACGAGCAGTACTTC.

CDR3 region: CASSRTGNEQFF. DNA for the CDR3: TGTGCCAGCAGCCGGACCGGGAATGAGCAGTTCTTC. The chain carries TRBV7-9 and TRBJ2-1; the D is unclear. Trimming took off 5 bases at V and 7 bases at J, with 9 bases between the two ends. The germline gives CDR1 SEHNR, CDR2 FQNEAQ (reference sequence). There are 12 residues in the CDR3.

The V and J genes are TRBV20-1 and TRBJ1-2; unclear D gene. Germline values: CDR1 DFQATT, CDR2 SNEGSKA (reference sequence). This CDR3 is 14 amino acids long. Trimming stripped 3 bases from V and 8 bases from J, with 19 bases between. The CDR3 spells CSASYSGSEGGYTF. CDR3 nucleotide sequence: TGCAGTGCTAGTTACTCGGGCTCGGAGGGCGGCTACACCTTC.

This chain uses TRBV5-1 with TRBJ1-5; TRBD1 is a possible D gene (5 bases). Germline assignment: CDR1 SGHRS and CDR2 YFSETQ. The CDR3 length is 15 residues. V was pared by 4 bases and J by 5 bases, with 16 bases between. CDR3 DNA sequence: TGCGCCAGCAGCATTACCGGGACGGACCATCAGCCCCAGCATTTT. Encoded protein: CASSITGTDHQPQHF.

J is TRBJ1-5 and V is TRBV2, with D tentatively TRBD1 (5 bases). Trimming left V 4 bases short and J 2 bases short, with 12 bases between. Germline assignment: CDR1 SNHLY and CDR2 FYNNEI. This CDR3 is built from 15 residues. CDR3 sequence: CASSVQGLGNQPQHF. The CDR3 bases are TGTGCCAGCAGTGTCCAGGGCCTTGGCAATCAGCCCCAGCATTTT.

This clone was observed a single time. In DNA, the CDR3 is TGTGCCAGCAGCCATGGCACAGGGGACATCGAGCAGTACTTC. Protein product: CASSHGTGDIEQYF. V is TRBV7-6 and J is TRBJ2-7, with 7 positions matching TRBD1. The germline V gene has CDR1 SGHVS and CDR2 FNYEAQ. The CDR3 length is 14 residues. V trimming: 5 bases; J trimming: 6 bases; junction bases outside the gene matches: 10.

Concerning this clone: In the same sample, other DNA sequences code for this CDR3. The chain carries TRBV5-5 and TRBJ2-7; the D is unclear. Trimming left V 0 bases short and J 3 bases short, with 7 bases between. CDR1 and CDR2 from the germline V gene are SGHKS and YYEKEE (reference sequence). The CDR3 spans 13 residues. The CDR3 nucleotides are TGTGCCAGCAGCTTGGGATCTAGCTACGAGCAGTACTTC. Translation: CASSLGSSYEQYF.

J is TRBJ1-1 and V is TRBV4-1; TRBD1 matches at 9 bases. The V and J ends lost 3 bases and 2 bases, in that order; junction bases with no gene match: 7. Germline values: CDR1 MGHRA, CDR2 YSYEKL. The CDR3 covers 16 residues. CDR3 sequence (DNA): TGCGCCAGCAGCCAGCCGACAGGGGGTTATAACACTGAAGCTTTCTTT. Translating gives CASSQPTGGYNTEAFF.

This clone is a singleton in its sample. The V gene is TRBV6-5, the J gene TRBJ2-7; 9 positions agree with TRBD1. V trimming: 6 bases; J trimming: 2 bases; junction bases outside the gene matches: 2. This CDR3 is 13 amino acids long. Per the germline V gene, CDR1 is MNHEY and CDR2 is SVGAGI. CDR3 region: CASRTGGPYEQYF. As DNA, the CDR3 is TGTGCCAGCAGGACAGGGGGACCCTACGAGCAGTACTTC.

The chain has TRBV4-2 and TRBJ1-1, with 8 bases aligning to TRBD1. Per germline, CDR1 LGHNA and CDR2 YNFKEQ. Trimming took 3 bases from V and 11 from J; bases not matched to a gene: 8. The length of the CDR3 is 13 residues. CDR3 amino acids: CASSQSTGASAFF. DNA for the CDR3: TGTGCCAGCAGCCAGTCGACAGGGGCATCGGCTTTCTTT.

The chain links TRBV2 to TRBJ2-6; 9 bases map to TRBD1. The CDR3 sequence is 17 residues long. The V gene's germline CDR1 is SNHLY and CDR2 FYNNEI. J gave up 4 bases and V 4 bases, and 8 bases lay outside the gene matches. The CDR3 sequence: CASSGDRVRSGANVLTF. Here the CDR3 DNA reads TGTGCCAGCAGTGGGGACAGGGTGAGGTCGGGGGCCAACGTCCTGACTTTC.

For the CDR3, the DNA is TGTGCCAGTGGATTGACGGTGGGAACTGAAGCTTTCTTT. The encoded protein is CASGLTVGTEAFF. This rearrangement joins TRBV19 to TRBJ1-1; no clear D gene. In germline, CDR1 is LNHDA, CDR2 SQIVND (reference sequence). This CDR3 is 13 amino acids long. V was clipped by 8 bases and J by 5 bases, with 15 bases between them. Full variable domain (missing parts from reference TRBV19 and TRBJ1-1): DGGITQSPKYLFRKEGQNVTLSCEQNLNHDAMYWYRQDPGQGLRLIYYSQIVNDFQKGDIAEGYSVSREKKESFPLTVTSAQKNPTAFYLCASGLTVGTEAFFGQGTRLTVV.

The chain is built from TRBV27 and TRBJ1-6; a weak D match, TRBD1 (6 bases). Per the germline V gene, CDR1 is MNHEY and CDR2 is SMNVEV (reference sequence). This CDR3 has 16 amino acids. V lost 4 bases and J 1 base, leaving 11 bases between the germline ends. The CDR3 spells CASSSMTGSYNSPLHF. The DNA for the CDR3 is TGTGCCAGCAGTTCGATGACAGGATCCTATAATTCACCCCTCCACTTT.

The chain carries TRBV11-2 and TRBJ2-7; 7 bases match TRBD1. V trimming: 4 bases; J trimming: 6 bases; junction bases outside the gene matches: 6. Germline CDR1 and CDR2: SGHAT and FQNNGV. This CDR3 contains 13 residues. The CDR3 bases are TGTGCCAGCAGCTCCTCCAGACAGGGCGAGCAGTACTTC. Translating it yields CASSSSRQGEQYF.

The rearrangement joins TRBV3-1 (or the pseudogene TRBV3-2) to TRBJ2-7; D possibly corresponds to TRBD1 (6 bases). Trimming cost V 1 base and J 1 base, with 11 bases left between them. Looked up from germline, CDR1 is LGHDT and CDR2 is YNNKEL (reference sequence). This CDR3 has 15 residues. CDR3 sequence (DNA): TGTGCCAGCAGCCAAGGCTCCAGGGGTTCCTACGAGCAGTACTTC. The encoded protein is CASSQGSRGSYEQYF.

The J gene is TRBJ2-7, the V gene TRBV28; D is undetermined. CDR1 is MDHEN, CDR2 SYDVKM, per germline. Trimming stripped 5 bases from V and 0 bases from J, with 5 bases between. This CDR3 is 12 amino acids long. CDR3 amino acids: CASSPNSYEQYF. The CDR3 DNA follows: TGTGCCAGCAGTCCTAACTCCTACGAGCAGTACTTC.

The chain is built from TRBV10-3 and TRBJ2-2; 8 bases agree with TRBD2. V shed 2 bases and J 6 bases; nucleotides not matched to a gene: 5. The germline V gene has CDR1 ENHRY and CDR2 SYGVKD. The CDR3 runs 15 residues. CDR3 amino acids: CAISELAGGAGELFF. The CDR3 DNA reads as TGTGCCATCAGTGAGCTGGCGGGGGGTGCCGGGGAGCTGTTTTTT.